The next 27 T cell receptor beta chains were all read from a single sample in a study of CD8+CD57+ T cells in acquired aplastic anemia. Genomic DNA served as template for TCR beta VDJ and CDR3 profiling. MiXCR, applied by TCRdb to the reads, yields one record per CDR3 protein. The sample holds 35,000 to 40,000 distinct CDR3 sequences, 76% seen once. Sequenced sample: sorted CD4+, CD8+, or CD8+CD57+ T cells (not recorded which) from PBMCs. These receptors came from a human donor in good health, serving as a control.

The rearrangement joins TRBV10-3 to TRBJ1-6; possible D gene TRBD1, 5 bases. The V gene lost 8 bases and the J gene lost 8 bases, with 13 bases spanning the gap. The length of the CDR3 is 13 residues. Germline CDR1 and CDR2: ENHRY and SYGVKD. The CDR3 DNA is TGTGCCATCTCAGGGCAGGGTTATTCACCCCTCCACTTT. Translating it yields CAISGQGYSPLHF.

This rearrangement joins TRBV5-1 to TRBJ1-1; D gene uncertain. The V gene lost 7 bases and the J gene lost 3 bases, with 19 bases spanning the gap. CDR1 is SGHRS, CDR2 YFSETQ, per germline. This CDR3 region has 15 residues. The CDR3 nucleotides are TGCGCCAGCTCCAGGTTGGGGAGTGGGGACACTGAAGCTTTCTTT. This gives the protein CASSRLGSGDTEAFF.

The V and J genes are TRBV10-3 and TRBJ1-1, with 7 bases aligning to TRBD1. CDR1 is ENHRY, CDR2 SYGVKD, per germline. V gave up 10 bases and J gave up 5 bases; unmatched junction bases: 7. The CDR3 totals 12 residues. Written as DNA, the CDR3 is TGTGCCACGGAGGGGGCCGGGACTGAAGCTTTCTTT. This gives the protein CATEGAGTEAFF.

J is TRBJ1-5 and V is TRBV7-8, with D possibly being TRBD1 (5 bases). CDR1 is SGHVS and CDR2 is FQNEAQ in the germline V gene. V lost 4 bases, J lost 5 bases, and 12 bases lay in between. This CDR3 is 14 amino acids long. Written as DNA, the CDR3 is TGTGCCAGCAGCTGGGTCGGCAGGGATCAGCCCCAGCATTTT. This gives the protein CASSWVGRDQPQHF. The full variable domain, completed using reference TRBV7-8 and TRBJ1-5, is GAGVSQSPRYKVAKRGQDVALRCDPISGHVSLFWYQQALGQGPEFLTYFQNEAQLDKSGLPSDRFFAERPEGSVSTLKIQRTQQEDSAVYLCASSWVGRDQPQHFGDGTRLSIL.

CDR3 sequence (DNA): TGTGCCAGTAGTATTGAGGGAAGGGGGACTGAAGCTTTCTTT. Amino acids: CASSIEGRGTEAFF. The chain combines TRBV19 with TRBJ1-1, with D perhaps matching TRBD1 (6 bases). The germline V gene has CDR1 LNHDA and CDR2 SQIVND (reference sequence). Deletions cut 3 bases from V and 5 bases from J, with 13 bases between. This CDR3 spans 14 amino acids.

This clonotype occurred once. This chain connects TRBV5-1 to TRBJ1-6; D might be TRBD1 (6 bases). Trimming pared 4 bases from V and 9 bases from J, leaving 23 bases between. Germline V gene data show CDR1 as SGHRS and CDR2 as YFSETQ. The CDR3 is 17 amino acids. CDR3 nucleotides: TGCGCCAGCAGCCGCGCCGACAGGAGCGAGATAGGTTCACCCCTCCACTTT. Translation gives CASSRADRSEIGSPLHF.

This clonotype is a singleton in its sample. The chain carries TRBV7-3 and TRBJ1-2, with D possibly TRBD1 on 6 matching bases. Trimming cost V 2 bases and J 8 bases, with 9 bases left between them. Per the germline V gene, CDR1 is SGHTA and CDR2 is FQGTGA. This CDR3 has 12 amino acids. CDR3 nucleotides: TGTGCCAGCAGCTTAGAGGGGGGAGGCTACACCTTC. This encodes CASSLEGGGYTF.

The rearrangement links TRBV10-2 to TRBJ2-3; 10 nucleotides match TRBD2. The CDR3 totals 16 residues. In germline, CDR1 is WSHSY, CDR2 SAAADI. The junction had 5 bases not matched to a gene; V was cut back by 3 bases and J by 2 bases. Here the CDR3 DNA reads TGCGCCAGCAGTGACCGAGCGGGGGGGCTCACAGATACGCAGTATTTT. Protein: CASSDRAGGLTDTQYF.

This chain links TRBV13 with TRBJ1-1, with 7 bases lining up with TRBD1. Per the germline V gene, CDR1 is PRHDT and CDR2 is FYEKMQ (reference sequence). The CDR3 length is 14 residues. Trimming took 5 bases from V and 4 from J; bases not matched to a gene: 7. CDR3 amino acids: CASSTETGITEAFF. The DNA of the CDR3 is TGTGCCAGCAGCACGGAGACAGGGATCACTGAAGCTTTCTTT.

This clonotype appeared once. This chain links TRBV29-1 with TRBJ2-1, with a weak D call TRBD2 (5 bases). The germline CDR1 and CDR2 sequences are SQVTM and ANQGSEA. The CDR3 loop spans 15 amino acids. The CDR3 nucleotides read TGCAGTGCTACCCTCGGGGATAGCCCCTACAATGAGCAGTTCTTC. It yields the protein CSATLGDSPYNEQFF.

In nucleotides, the CDR3 is TGCAGCCAATCGAGAGAGATCACAGATACGCAGTATTTT. It specifies CSQSREITDTQYF. The V call is TRBV29-1, the J call TRBJ2-3, with D unclear. CDR3 length: 13 amino acids. Germline lookup yields CDR1 SQVTM and CDR2 ANQGSEA. V was pared by 8 bases and J by 2 bases, with 14 bases between.

The CDR3 region is CAISPDRMGPNEQFF. The CDR3 region has the DNA TGTGCCATAAGTCCGGACAGGATGGGACCCAATGAGCAGTTCTTC. This chain uses TRBV10-3 with TRBJ2-1, with 7 bases matching TRBD1. The CDR3 is 15 residues long. Germline V CDR1 and CDR2: ENHRY, SYGVKD. V dropped 9 bases and J dropped 6; count of bases not matched to a gene: 14.

V and J are TRBV2 and TRBJ2-1; D might be TRBD1 (5 bases). V was shortened by 6 bases and J by 10 bases, with 13 bases between the two germline ends. This CDR3 has 12 residues. From germline, CDR1 is SNHLY and CDR2 FYNNEI. This CDR3 reads CASSSRTPEQFF. Here the CDR3 DNA reads TGTGCCAGCAGCTCCCGGACACCGGAGCAGTTCTTC. The full variable domain, in which reference TRBV2 and TRBJ2-1 provide the parts outside the CDR3, is EPEVTQTPSHQVTQMGQEVILRCVPISNHLYFYWYRQILGQKVEFLVSFYNNEISEKSEIFDDQFSVERPDGSNFTLKIRSTKLEDSAMYFCASSSRTPEQFFGPGTRLTVL.

This clonotype is large in the sample. The genes are TRBV7-9 and TRBJ2-7; D unresolved. With 1 base removed from V and 2 bases from J, the gap between germline ends came to 3 bases. CDR3 size: 12 residues. Germline CDR1 is SEHNR and CDR2 is FQNEAQ (reference sequence). The CDR3 spells CASSLVPYEQYF. Written as DNA, the CDR3 is TGTGCCAGCAGCTTAGTCCCCTACGAGCAGTACTTC.

The rearrangement uses TRBV29-1 and TRBJ1-1; 7 bases are shared with TRBD1. After removal of 6 bases from V and 5 bases from J, the junction contained 6 bases not matched to a gene. CDR1 SQVTM and CDR2 ANQGSEA come from the germline V gene. The CDR3 runs to 12 residues. The CDR3 is CSVRTGGTEAFF. For the CDR3, the DNA is TGCAGCGTGCGGACAGGTGGAACTGAAGCTTTCTTT.

V and J are TRBV7-2 and TRBJ1-1; D unclear. The CDR3 contains 15 residues. The ends were cut back, 5 bases at V and 5 bases at J, with 18 bases in the middle. Per germline, CDR1 SGHTA and CDR2 FQGNSA. The CDR3 region has the DNA TGTGCCAGCAGCACCCGAGGAAGCCCGGGGACTGAAGCTTTCTTT. Protein product: CASSTRGSPGTEAFF.

V gene TRBV2 combines with J gene TRBJ2-3; D unclear. The length of the CDR3 is 13 residues. Trimming pared 6 bases from V and 6 bases from J, leaving 13 bases between. Germline V gene lookup returns CDR1 SNHLY and CDR2 FYNNEI. Here the CDR3 reads CASRWNEQDTQYF. CDR3 nucleotide sequence: TGTGCCAGCAGGTGGAACGAGCAGGATACGCAGTATTTT.

Notes on this clonotype: The junction departs from germline at one end; a sequencing error may be responsible. V usage is TRBV3-1 and J usage is TRBJ2-1, with TRBD2 matching 8 bases. Germline V gives CDR1 LGHDT, CDR2 YNNKEL (reference sequence). This CDR3 is 15 amino acids long. The CDR3 region has the DNA TGTGTCAGCAGCCAAAGAGCGGGGGCTGGGGGTGAGCAGCTCTTC. Its protein is CVSSQRAGAGGEQLF.

The chain employs TRBV20-1 and TRBJ1-3; perhaps TRBD1 as D (5 bases). CDR1 and CDR2 (germline): DFQATT, SNEGSKA (reference sequence). The CDR3 extends over 18 amino acids. Trimming cost V 6 bases and J 0 bases, with 24 bases left between them. The CDR3 DNA is TGCAGTGCCGTATTTAGACCGGGGACTTACCGCTCTGGAAACACCATATATTTT. Translating gives CSAVFRPGTYRSGNTIYF.

This chain joins TRBV7-6 and TRBJ1-4; D unclear. Germline V gives CDR1 SGHVS, CDR2 FNYEAQ. V lost 5 bases to trimming and J lost 6 bases, with 4 bases between them. This CDR3 region has 11 residues. The CDR3 region is CASSAYEKLFF. In DNA, the CDR3 is TGTGCCAGCAGCGCGTATGAAAAACTGTTTTTT. The variable domain in full, with the rest retrieved from reference TRBV7-6 and TRBJ1-4, is GAGVSQSPRYKVTKRGQDVALRCDPISGHVSLYWYRQALGQGPEFLTYFNYEAQQDKSGLPNDRFSAERPEGSISTLTIQRTEQRDSAMYRCASSAYEKLFFGSGTQLSVL.

The chain combines TRBV24-1 with TRBJ2-1; D remains ambiguous. Germline V gene sequence: CDR1 KGHDR, CDR2 SFDVKD. Trimming stripped 0 bases from V and 8 bases from J, with 10 bases between. The CDR3 is made up of 14 amino acids. CDR3 bases: TGTGCCACCAGTGATTTGCAGTCCTGGGATGAGCAGTTCTTC. Translated: CATSDLQSWDEQFF.

By proportion, this clonotype is medium-sized (0.01 to 0.1%). V is TRBV12-3 or TRBV12-4 and J is TRBJ1-2; D not resolved. This CDR3 has 13 amino acids. V dropped 4 bases and J dropped 4 bases, with 10 bases sitting between them. The CDR3 region is CASSYRELYGYTF. Written as DNA, the CDR3 is TGTGCCAGCAGTTATCGGGAGCTCTATGGCTACACCTTC.

This clonotype was detected only a few times. The rearrangement uses TRBV29-1 and TRBJ2-7, with D possibly TRBD2 on 6 matching bases. Trimming removed 6 bases at V and 6 bases at J, with 18 bases between. The CDR3 covers 13 residues. CDR1 SQVTM and CDR2 ANQGSEA come from the germline V gene. The CDR3 is CSVGLTVTTEQYF. The CDR3 nucleotides read TGCAGCGTGGGACTGACGGTCACCACCGAGCAGTACTTC.

V gene TRBV7-3 combines with J gene TRBJ2-7; no clear D. Germline loops: CDR1 SGHTA, CDR2 FQGTGA. The CDR3 contains 12 residues. Trimming shortened V by 5 bases and J by 7 bases, and 12 bases separated the two germline ends. In nucleotides, the CDR3 is TGTGCCAGCAGCGCCGGGCAAGGGGAGCAGTACTTC. Encoded protein: CASSAGQGEQYF.

There are a few counts of this clonotype. The chain joins TRBV2 to TRBJ2-3; no firm D call. CDR3 length: 11 residues. The V and J ends lost 8 bases and 1 base respectively, with 4 bases between them. Germline V gives CDR1 SNHLY, CDR2 FYNNEI. CDR3 DNA: TGTGCCAGCTATGGCACAGATACGCAGTATTTT. It specifies CASYGTDTQYF.

In DNA form, the CDR3 reads TGTGCCAGCAGCTTAGGAGTGAACACTGAAGCTTTCTTT. It yields the protein CASSLGVNTEAFF. The rearrangement joins TRBV11-2 to TRBJ1-1; the D is unclear. CDR3 length: 13 residues. V was cut by 1 base and J by 0 bases, with 3 bases left in between. Per germline, CDR1 SGHAT and CDR2 FQNNGV.

Of note for this clonotype: In this CDR3 the conserved last residue, phenylalanine or tryptophan, is missing, so a read error is likely. The chain carries TRBV19 and TRBJ2-1; 7 bases fit TRBD1. Trimming cost V 3 bases and J 1 base; bases outside gene matches: 9. CDR1 and CDR2 from the germline V gene are LNHDA and SQIVND (reference sequence). This CDR3 comprises 17 residues. The CDR3 DNA sequence: TGTGCCAGTAGTATTACGCCGACAGGGATGTCCTACAATGAGCAGTTCTCC. This encodes CASSITPTGMSYNEQFS.